This T cell receptor beta chain emerged from a study of shared clonotypes between healthy human individuals. Study context: Three plates each covered CD4 naive and memory; CD8 naive two, CD8 memory one.

As for this clone: The antigen remains unidentified.

This CDR3 is built from 18 residues. Trimming took 5 bases from V and 0 from J; bases not matched to a gene: 9. The germline CDR1 and CDR2 sequences are SGHTA and FQGTGA. Study outcomes and limitations: Sequencing depth was a factor that was expected to affect clonotype sharing among donors. Incomplete sequencing of sorted subsets was indicated by rarefaction despite large depth.

Using immunoSEQ multiplex PCR, the repertoire was profiled, and TCRdb retains in-frame clones only, with some absent. Of about 2.3 million clones listed, roughly 92% are singletons. The chain employs TRBV7-3 and TRBJ2-3; 12 nucleotides match TRBD2. The specimen was naive CD4+ T cells from PBMCs. Subset in this sample: CD45RA+ positively selected. The TCR comes from a man aged 18 to 29 in good health. Some clones in this sample may be carry-over from other donors' samples. Written as DNA, the CDR3 is TGTGCCAGCAGCCCAATCCGACTAGCGGGGGAAAGCACAGATACGCAGTATTTT. The encoded protein is CASSPIRLAGESTDTQYF.